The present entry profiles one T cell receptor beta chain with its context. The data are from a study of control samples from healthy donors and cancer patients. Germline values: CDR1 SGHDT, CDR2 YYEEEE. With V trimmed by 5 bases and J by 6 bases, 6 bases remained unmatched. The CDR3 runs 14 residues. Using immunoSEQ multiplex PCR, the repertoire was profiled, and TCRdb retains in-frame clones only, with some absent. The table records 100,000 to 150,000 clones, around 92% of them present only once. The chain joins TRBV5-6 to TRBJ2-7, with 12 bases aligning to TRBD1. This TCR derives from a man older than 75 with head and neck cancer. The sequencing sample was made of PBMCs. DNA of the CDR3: TGTGCCAGCAGTCCCGGGACAGGGGGCGGCGAGCAGTACTTC. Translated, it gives CASSPGTGGGEQYF.